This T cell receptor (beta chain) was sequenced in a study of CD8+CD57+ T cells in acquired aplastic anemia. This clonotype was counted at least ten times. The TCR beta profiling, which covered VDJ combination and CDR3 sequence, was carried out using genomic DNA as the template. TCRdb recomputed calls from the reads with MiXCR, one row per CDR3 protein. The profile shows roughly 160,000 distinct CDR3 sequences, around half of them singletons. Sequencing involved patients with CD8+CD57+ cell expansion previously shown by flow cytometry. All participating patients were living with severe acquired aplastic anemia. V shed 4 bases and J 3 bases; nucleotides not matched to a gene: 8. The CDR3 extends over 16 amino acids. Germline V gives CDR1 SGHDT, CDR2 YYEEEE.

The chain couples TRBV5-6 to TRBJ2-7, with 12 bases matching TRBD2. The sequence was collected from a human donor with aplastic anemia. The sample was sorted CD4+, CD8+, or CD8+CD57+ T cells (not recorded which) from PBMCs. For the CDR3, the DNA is TGTGCCAGCAGCCCATTGACTAGCGGGAGTGTCTACGAGCAGTACTTC. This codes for CASSPLTSGSVYEQYF.